A selection of T cell receptor beta chains follows, all from one sample in a study of CD8+ T cells in alopecia areata. Data came from immunoSEQ multiplex PCR; TCRdb stores just in-frame clones and leaves some out. The sample contains more than 90,000 clones, less than 75% of which appear only once. The material was CD8+ T cells sorted from blood, obtained at week 4, from a patient treated with tofacitinib. The receptors here all came from a human donor with alopecia areata. Both conserved end residues are part of each CDR3. The D gene is left open where the match is weak. Rows give clone size only sometimes, using once, few, many, or a class for an expanded clone.

V gene: TRBV30
D gene: TRBD1
J gene: TRBJ1-1
CDR3 length: 14
clone size: -
CDR3 DNA: TGTGCCTGGAGTGAGGGACAGGGGAACACTGAAGCTTTCTTT
CDR3 protein: CAWSEGQGNTEAFF

V gene: TRBV23-1
D gene: -
J gene: TRBJ1-1
CDR3 length: 14
clone size: few
CDR3 DNA: TGCGCCAGCGGGCCCGGGACAATGAACACTGAAGCTTTCTTT
CDR3 protein: CASGPGTMNTEAFF

V gene: TRBV6-4
D gene: -
J gene: TRBJ2-2
CDR3 length: 13
clone size: few
CDR3 DNA: TGTGCCAGCAGTGTGGACAGCACCGGGGAGCTGTTTTTT
CDR3 protein: CASSVDSTGELFF

V gene: TRBV30
D gene: -
J gene: TRBJ1-2
CDR3 length: 11
clone size: -
CDR3 DNA: TGTGCCTGGTCTACAGGAACCGGCTACACCTTC
CDR3 protein: CAWSTGTGYTF

V gene: TRBV29-1
D gene: TRBD1
J gene: TRBJ1-1
CDR3 length: 12
clone size: few
CDR3 DNA: TGCAGCGTTAGGGGGCAGTACACTGAAGCTTTCTTT
CDR3 protein: CSVRGQYTEAFF

V gene: TRBV29-1
D gene: -
J gene: TRBJ2-5
CDR3 length: 16
clone size: few
CDR3 DNA: TGCAGCGTTGCCAACCGACCAGGGGGGCCGAAAGAGACCCAGTACTTC
CDR3 protein: CSVANRPGGPKETQYF

V gene: TRBV25-1
D gene: TRBD1
J gene: TRBJ1-6
CDR3 length: 14
clone size: -
CDR3 DNA: TGTGCCAGCAGTGAGGGACAGGGGAATTCACCCCTCCACTTT
CDR3 protein: CASSEGQGNSPLHF

V gene: TRBV4-1
D gene: -
J gene: TRBJ2-7
CDR3 length: 15
clone size: few
CDR3 DNA: TGCGCCAGCAGCCAGGGGCGCCACGGGGGATACGAGCAGTACTTC
CDR3 protein: CASSQGRHGGYEQYF

V gene: TRBV30
D gene: TRBD1
J gene: TRBJ1-1
CDR3 length: 13
clone size: -
CDR3 DNA: TGTGCCTGTCGGGACAGGGGTTACACTGAAGCTTTCTTT
CDR3 protein: CACRDRGYTEAFF

V gene: TRBV30
D gene: -
J gene: TRBJ2-1
CDR3 length: 14
clone size: -
CDR3 DNA: TGTGCCTGGAGTCCCGGGAGCTCCTACAATGAGCAGTTCTTC
CDR3 protein: CAWSPGSSYNEQFF

V gene: TRBV29-1
D gene: -
J gene: TRBJ1-5
CDR3 length: 17
clone size: few
CDR3 DNA: TGCAGCGTTGAAGATGGGGCAGATCCCATCGAATATCAGCCCCAGCATTTT
CDR3 protein: CSVEDGADPIEYQPQHF

V gene: TRBV6-5
D gene: -
J gene: TRBJ2-5
CDR3 length: 12
clone size: -
CDR3 DNA: TGTGCCAGCAGTTACTCCCATGAGACCCAGTACTTC
CDR3 protein: CASSYSHETQYF

V gene: TRBV11-2
D gene: -
J gene: TRBJ2-7
CDR3 length: 15
clone size: -
CDR3 DNA: TGTGCCAGCAGCTCCGGAATGGGACGGACCTACGAGCAGTACTTC
CDR3 protein: CASSSGMGRTYEQYF

V gene: TRBV28
D gene: -
J gene: TRBJ2-5
CDR3 length: 16
clone size: -
CDR3 DNA: TGTGCCAGCAGTTTTGTGTTACCAGCCGAGGGTGAGACCCAGTACTTC
CDR3 protein: CASSFVLPAEGETQYF

V gene: TRBV30
D gene: -
J gene: TRBJ1-3
CDR3 length: 13
clone size: -
CDR3 DNA: TGTGCCTGCACAGTGGCATCTGGAAACACCATATATTTT
CDR3 protein: CACTVASGNTIYF

V gene: TRBV4-1
D gene: -
J gene: TRBJ2-2
CDR3 length: 13
clone size: -
CDR3 DNA: TGCGCCAGCAGCCCCGGGACGACCGGGGAGCTGTTTTTT
CDR3 protein: CASSPGTTGELFF

V gene: TRBV30
D gene: TRBD1
J gene: TRBJ1-2
CDR3 length: 15
clone size: once
CDR3 DNA: TGTGCCTGGAGTCCGGGGACAGGGGATTACTATGGCTACACCTTC
CDR3 protein: CAWSPGTGDYYGYTF

V gene: TRBV30
D gene: -
J gene: TRBJ2-3
CDR3 length: 13
clone size: -
CDR3 DNA: TGTGCCTGGAATTCAGGTAGCACAGATACGCAGTATTTT
CDR3 protein: CAWNSGSTDTQYF

V gene: TRBV29-1
D gene: -
J gene: TRBJ1-6
CDR3 length: 13
clone size: -
CDR3 DNA: TGCAGCGTGGTGACAGACGATAATTCACCCCTCCACTTT
CDR3 protein: CSVVTDDNSPLHF

V gene: TRBV2
D gene: -
J gene: TRBJ1-1
CDR3 length: 15
clone size: -
CDR3 DNA: TGTGCCAGCAGTGAGGTTAGGAATATGAACACTGAAGCTTTCTTT
CDR3 protein: CASSEVRNMNTEAFF

V gene: TRBV21-1
D gene: -
J gene: TRBJ2-3
CDR3 length: 16
clone size: -
CDR3 DNA: TGTGCCAGCAGCAAACAGGGACAGGGGGCCACAGATACGCAGTATTTT
CDR3 protein: CASSKQGQGATDTQYF

V gene: TRBV29-1
D gene: TRBD2
J gene: TRBJ2-7
CDR3 length: 13
clone size: -
CDR3 DNA: TGCAGCGTCCTTAGCGGGGGATCCTACGAGCAGTACTTC
CDR3 protein: CSVLSGGSYEQYF